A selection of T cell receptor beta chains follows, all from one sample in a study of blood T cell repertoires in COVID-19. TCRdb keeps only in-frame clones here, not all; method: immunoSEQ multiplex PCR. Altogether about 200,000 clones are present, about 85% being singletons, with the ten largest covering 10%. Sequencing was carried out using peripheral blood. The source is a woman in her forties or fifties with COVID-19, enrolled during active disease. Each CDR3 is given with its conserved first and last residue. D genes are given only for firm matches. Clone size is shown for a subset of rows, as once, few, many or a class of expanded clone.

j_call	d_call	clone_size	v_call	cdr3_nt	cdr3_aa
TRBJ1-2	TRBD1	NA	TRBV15	TGTGCCACCAGCAGAGCCCTCCCCGGGACAGCCGACTATGGCTACACCTTC	CATSRALPGTADYGYTF
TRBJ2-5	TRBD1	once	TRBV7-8	TGTGCCAGCAGCTCCGGGACAGGGAAGGAGACCCAGTACTTC	CASSSGTGKETQYF
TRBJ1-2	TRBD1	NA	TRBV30	TGTGCCTGGAGTGTACAGACAGGGAAGAACTATGGCTACACCTTC	CAWSVQTGKNYGYTF
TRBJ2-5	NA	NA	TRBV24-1	TGTGCCACCAGTGATTCTAGAGAAGAGACCCAGTACTTC	CATSDSREETQYF
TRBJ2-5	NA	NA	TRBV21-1	TGTGCCAGCAGCTTCCGACAAAAACAAGAGACCCAGTACTTC	CASSFRQKQETQYF
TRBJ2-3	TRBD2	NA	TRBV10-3	TGTGCCATCAGTGAGTCGTCGGACACCGGGACTAGCTTTGATACGCAGTATTTT	CAISESSDTGTSFDTQYF
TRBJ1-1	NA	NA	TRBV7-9	TGTGCCAGCAGTTTCTCCTTTAGGGGAGGGAACACTGAAGCTTTCTTT	CASSFSFRGGNTEAFF
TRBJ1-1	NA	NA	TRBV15	TGTGCCACCAGCAGAGATATGGCTCTGAACACTGAAGCTTTCTTT	CATSRDMALNTEAFF
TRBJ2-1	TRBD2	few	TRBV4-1	TGCGCCAGCAGCCAAGATCGGGCGGGGGGTACCTACAATGAGCAGTTCTTC	CASSQDRAGGTYNEQFF
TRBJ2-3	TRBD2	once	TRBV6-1	TGTGCCAGCAGTGAGAGCGGGGGTCTCACAGATACGCAGTATTTT	CASSESGGLTDTQYF
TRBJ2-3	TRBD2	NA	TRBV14	TGTGCCAGCAGCCTCGGACTAGCGGGGGGAGGCTCAGATACGCAGTATTTT	CASSLGLAGGGSDTQYF
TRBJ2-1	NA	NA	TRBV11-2	TGTGCCAGCAGCCCCACCCCGGTTTACAATGAGCAGTTCTTC	CASSPTPVYNEQFF
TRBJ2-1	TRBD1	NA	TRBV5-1	TGCGCCAGCAGCCCCACAGGGGCCAATGAGCAGTTCTTC	CASSPTGANEQFF
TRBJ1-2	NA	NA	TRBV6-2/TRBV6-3	TGTGCCAGCAGTTCCAGGGGCGCGATAGGCTACACCTTC	CASSSRGAIGYTF
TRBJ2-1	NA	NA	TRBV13	TGTGCCAGCAGCCCCCGGACAGAAGGGTCCTACAATGAGCAGTTCTTC	CASSPRTEGSYNEQFF
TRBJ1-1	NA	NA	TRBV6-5	TGTGCCAGCTCGGCAGGGTGGAAGGGCACTGAAGCTTTCTTT	CASSAGWKGTEAFF
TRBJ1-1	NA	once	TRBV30	TGTGCCTGGAGTGTAGAGACTGAAGCTTTCTTT	CAWSVETEAFF
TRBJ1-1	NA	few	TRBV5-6	TGTGCCAGCTTAGGGCGGGGATACACTGAAGCTTTCTTT	CASLGRGYTEAFF
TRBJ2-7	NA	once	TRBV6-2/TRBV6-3	TGTGCCAGCAGTTCCGTTGGGGGGGCCCCTCGGGAGCAGTACTTC	CASSSVGGAPREQYF
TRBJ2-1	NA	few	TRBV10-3	TGTGCCATCAGATCATGGACAGGAGGGGAGAAAAATGAGCAGTTCTTC	CAIRSWTGGEKNEQFF
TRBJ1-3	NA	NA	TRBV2	TGTGCCAGCAAAGGAGGGAGCTCTGGAAACACCATATATTTT	CASKGGSSGNTIYF